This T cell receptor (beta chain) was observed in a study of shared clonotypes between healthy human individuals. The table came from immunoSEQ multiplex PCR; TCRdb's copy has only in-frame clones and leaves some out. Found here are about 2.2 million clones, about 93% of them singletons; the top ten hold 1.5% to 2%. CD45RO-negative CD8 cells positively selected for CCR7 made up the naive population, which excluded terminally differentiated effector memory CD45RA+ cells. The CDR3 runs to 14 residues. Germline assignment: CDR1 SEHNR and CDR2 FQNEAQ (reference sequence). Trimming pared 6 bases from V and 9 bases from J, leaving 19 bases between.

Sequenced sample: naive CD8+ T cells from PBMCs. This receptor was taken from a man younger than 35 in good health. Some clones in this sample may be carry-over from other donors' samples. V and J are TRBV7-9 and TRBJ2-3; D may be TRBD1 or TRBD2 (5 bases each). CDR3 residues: CASRHRDGDWTQYF. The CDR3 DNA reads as TGTGCCAGCAGACACCGGGACGGCGATTGGACGCAGTATTTT.